Listed below are T cell receptor beta chains from one sample, sequenced in a study of T cell changes during pregnancy in multiple sclerosis. Produced via immunoSEQ multiplex PCR; TCRdb's table is partial and in-frame only. The profile covers about 45,000 clones, with approximately 90% appearing a single time and 2.5% to 3% taken by the ten largest. The specimen was CD8+ T cells from peripheral blood mononuclear cells, collected in the second trimester of pregnancy. Receptors originate from a female donor with multiple sclerosis, enrolled in a pregnancy study. The CDR3 runs from the conserved cysteine through the conserved F or W. Each record gives: CDR3 length, D gene, J gene, clone size, V gene, CDR3 DNA, CDR3 protein. A D gene is named only where the DNA matches it firmly. Rows give clone size only sometimes, using once, few, many, or a class for an expanded clone.

16,TRBD1,TRBJ2-7,NA,TRBV9,TGTGCCAGCAGCGGCGACAGGGGGAGATCGGCCTACGAGCAGTACTTC,CASSGDRGRSAYEQYF
15,NA,TRBJ2-7,NA,TRBV4-2,TGTGCCAGCAGCCTCCCGGTCCAGGGCGGCGACGAGCAGTACTTC,CASSLPVQGGDEQYF
13,TRBD1,TRBJ1-4,NA,TRBV4-2,TGTGCCAGCAGCCAAGGAGGGGGCGAAAAACTGTTTTTT,CASSQGGGEKLFF
16,NA,TRBJ2-6,NA,TRBV4-3,TGCGCCAGCAGCCAAGATCAGGGTGCTGGGGCCAACGTCCTGACTTTC,CASSQDQGAGANVLTF
14,TRBD1,TRBJ1-1,NA,TRBV6-1,TGTGCCAGCAGTGTGGACAGGGCGGGCACTGAAGCTTTCTTT,CASSVDRAGTEAFF
17,NA,TRBJ1-2,NA,TRBV23-1,TGCGCCAGCAGTCAGTCTTTGCCGCGGCGCCTTACCCATGGCTACACCTTC,CASSQSLPRRLTHGYTF
18,NA,TRBJ1-6,NA,TRBV15,TGTGCCACCAGCTCTCACCGAGGGGAGGGACCTAATAATTCACCCCTCCACTTT,CATSSHRGEGPNNSPLHF
13,NA,TRBJ2-7,NA,TRBV5-5,TGTGCCAGCAGCTTGTACATGTCCTACGAGCAGTACTTC,CASSLYMSYEQYF
16,NA,TRBJ1-2,many,TRBV4-3,TGCGCCAGCAGCCCTACCACGTTAAGGAGTATGGATGGCTACACCTTC,CASSPTTLRSMDGYTF
13,TRBD1,TRBJ2-7,NA,TRBV19,TGTGCCAGTGGACAGGGGAATTTCCACGAGCAGTACTTC,CASGQGNFHEQYF
13,NA,TRBJ1-1,NA,TRBV29-1,TGCAGCGGGTGGGGGGGTACGAACACTGAAGCTTTCTTT,CSGWGGTNTEAFF
16,TRBD2,TRBJ2-1,many,TRBV5-6,TGTGCCAGCAGCCGGAAGAGCGGGGGCTTCTACAATGAGCAGTTCTTC,CASSRKSGGFYNEQFF
13,TRBD1,TRBJ2-7,once,TRBV10-2,TGCGCCAGCAACAGGGGAAGGGGCTACGGGCAGTACTTC,CASNRGRGYGQYF
13,NA,TRBJ2-1,NA,TRBV4-3,TGCGCCCAGGACGGGGGGCATTACAATGAGCAGTTCTTC,CAQDGGHYNEQFF
15,NA,TRBJ1-2,once,TRBV9,TGTGCCAGCAGCTCCTTAGGAGGGGTGAGTCGTGGCTACACCTTC,CASSSLGGVSRGYTF
14,TRBD1,TRBJ1-5,NA,TRBV5-5,TGTGCCAGCAGCTGGGGGACAGGCAATCAGCCCCAGCATTTT,CASSWGTGNQPQHF
13,NA,TRBJ2-1,NA,TRBV5-6,TGTGCCAGCAGCCTTGGAGGCGTGGGTGAGCAGTTCTTC,CASSLGGVGEQFF
16,TRBD2,TRBJ2-1,NA,TRBV7-7,TGTGCCAGCAGCGCGACTAGCGGGGTGATCTACAATGAGCAGTTCTTC,CASSATSGVIYNEQFF
14,TRBD1,TRBJ2-7,NA,TRBV19,TGTGCCAGTAGTCTAGGGACAGCCATGTACGAGCAGTACTTC,CASSLGTAMYEQYF
14,NA,TRBJ1-1,NA,TRBV5-1,TGCGCCAGCAGCTTGTTGGACATGAACACTGAAGCTTTCTTT,CASSLLDMNTEAFF
13,NA,TRBJ2-5,NA,TRBV11-2,TGTGCCAGCAACAGAGAACTGCAAGAGACCCAGTACTTC,CASNRELQETQYF
15,NA,TRBJ2-2,NA,TRBV2,TGTGCCAGCAGTGATCTGGTCTACGGCACCGGGGAGCTGTTTTTT,CASSDLVYGTGELFF
17,NA,TRBJ1-4,NA,TRBV5-1,TGCGCCAGCAGCTTCGAGGGTTGGGGGGAGACTAATGAAAAACTGTTTTTT,CASSFEGWGETNEKLFF
17,NA,TRBJ1-5,NA,TRBV4-3,TGCGCCAGCAGCCAAGACAGTACAGTAGGTAGCAATCAGCCCCAGCATTTT,CASSQDSTVGSNQPQHF
16,TRBD1,TRBJ2-3,NA,TRBV9,TGTGCCAGCAGCGGGACCGGGACAGCGAGAACAGATACGCAGTATTTT,CASSGTGTARTDTQYF
15,NA,TRBJ2-4,NA,TRBV4-1,TGCGCCAGCAGCCAAGTAGCGAGGGCTCCGGACATTCAGTACTTC,CASSQVARAPDIQYF
14,NA,TRBJ1-2,NA,TRBV2,TGTGCCAGCAGGGGAGCAAACAATAACTATGGCTACACCTTC,CASRGANNNYGYTF
14,TRBD1,TRBJ2-7,NA,TRBV15,TGTGCCACCAGCAGTACAGGGGGTCTCGACGAGCAGTACTTC,CATSSTGGLDEQYF
16,NA,TRBJ2-1,NA,TRBV29-1,TGCAGCGTCGATGGTCTAGACGGGGGGCTCCCCAATGGGCAGTTCTTC,CSVDGLDGGLPNGQFF
17,NA,TRBJ1-5,NA,TRBV7-8,TGTGCCAGCAGCTTAGACGAAAGGGGAAGGAGTAATCAGCCCCAGCATTTT,CASSLDERGRSNQPQHF